The 32 T cell receptor beta chains below come from one sample, sequenced in a study of chemoradiotherapy in HPV16-positive cancers. Produced via immunoSEQ multiplex PCR; TCRdb's table is partial and in-frame only. The sample lists 14,000 or so clones, around 70% seen once, with roughly 19% in the top ten. The material was obtained from a patient who underwent chemoradiotherapy. The receptor source for this set is a human donor with HPV-associated anogenital cancer.

This sequence joins TRBV20-1 and TRBJ2-7, with D uncertain. There are 11 residues in the CDR3. CDR1 is DFQATT and CDR2 is SNEGSKA in the germline V gene (reference sequence). V lost 8 bases and J lost 7, with 15 bases in between. Written as DNA, the CDR3 is TGCAGTTGTTACAGAAACGGAGAGCAGTACTTC. Its protein product is CSCYRNGEQYF.

V gene TRBV7-9 combines with J gene TRBJ1-1, with D unresolved. V was pared by 5 bases and J by 7 bases, with 11 bases between. CDR3 size: 12 residues. Germline V gene data show CDR1 as SEHNR and CDR2 as FQNEAQ (reference sequence). Here the CDR3 reads CASSPGQFEAFF. Written as DNA, the CDR3 is TGTGCCAGCAGCCCCGGGCAGTTTGAAGCTTTCTTT.

The V gene is TRBV7-2, the J gene TRBJ1-2; 7 positions agree with TRBD1. The CDR3 covers 15 residues. The germline V gene has CDR1 SGHTA and CDR2 FQGNSA. Germline trimming cut 0 bases from V and 7 bases from J; bases unmatched to any gene: 8. CDR3 DNA sequence: TGTGCCAGCAGCTTAGCGTGGGCAGGGGGAAGTGGCTACACCTTC. Translated, it gives CASSLAWAGGSGYTF.

The chain combines TRBV2 with TRBJ1-2, with TRBD1 as a possible D gene (5 bases). The germline V and J ends were trimmed by 3 bases and 9 bases, with 11 bases remaining between them. The CDR3 extends over 12 amino acids. CDR1 and CDR2 from the germline V gene are SNHLY and FYNNEI. Here the CDR3 reads CASSDQPGSYTF. The CDR3 DNA reads TGTGCCAGCAGTGACCAGCCAGGGAGCTACACCTTC.

The chain couples TRBV2 to TRBJ2-7, with D uncertain. The CDR3 runs to 12 residues. Per the germline V gene, CDR1 is SNHLY and CDR2 is FYNNEI. The ends were cut back, 4 bases at V and 0 bases at J, with 4 bases in the middle. CDR3 region: CASSVDSYEQYF. CDR3 DNA: TGTGCCAGCAGTGTGGACTCCTACGAGCAGTACTTC.

The chain carries TRBV27 and TRBJ1-1; D remains unclear. The CDR3 covers 16 residues. Germline V lookup: CDR1 MNHEY, CDR2 SMNVEV (reference sequence). The ends were cut back, 2 bases at V and 4 bases at J, with 17 bases in the middle. CDR3 loop: CASSLTSRAAVTEAFF. The CDR3 bases are TGTGCCAGCAGTTTAACTTCTAGGGCCGCGGTCACTGAAGCTTTCTTT.

This chain uses TRBV5-1 with TRBJ1-3; the D is unclear. The germline V and J ends were trimmed by 4 bases and 0 bases, with 2 bases remaining between them. Germline V CDR1 and CDR2: SGHRS, YFSETQ. The CDR3 is made up of 12 amino acids. The chain's CDR3 is CASSGSGNTIYF. Written as DNA, the CDR3 is TGCGCCAGCAGCGGCTCTGGAAACACCATATATTTT.

A few counts support this clone. The CDR3 coding sequence is TGTGCTAGTGGTGCTAATTCCTACAATGAGCAGTTCTTC. Translating it yields CASGANSYNEQFF. The chain carries TRBV12-5 and TRBJ2-1; unclear D gene. This CDR3 has 13 residues. CDR1 is LGHNT and CDR2 is FRNRAP in the germline V gene. Trimming cost V 5 bases and J 1 base, with 6 bases left between them.

In DNA, the CDR3 is TGTGCCAGCAGCCCCCGGCCCCCCGGTAGGGCGAACACTGAAGCTTTCTTT. Residues: CASSPRPPGRANTEAFF. The genes are TRBV11-2 and TRBJ1-1, with no clear D. The CDR3 consists of 17 residues. Germline V CDR1 and CDR2: SGHAT, FQNNGV. The V end lost 5 bases, the J end lost 1 base, and 20 bases lay between the germline ends.

This rearrangement joins TRBV14 to TRBJ2-5, with D possibly matching TRBD2 (5 bases). The CDR3 spans 15 residues. Trimming took off 2 bases at V and 2 bases at J, with 12 bases between the two ends. CDR1 is SGHDN, CDR2 FVKESK, per germline. The CDR3 loop is CASSQLGREQETQYF. DNA for the CDR3: TGTGCCAGCAGCCAACTCGGTAGGGAGCAAGAGACCCAGTACTTC.

The gene calls are TRBV15 and TRBJ1-5, with D perhaps TRBD1 (5 bases). Trimming pared 0 bases from V and 3 bases from J, leaving 9 bases between. Germline V gene lookup returns CDR1 LNHNV and CDR2 YYDKDF (reference sequence). CDR3 length: 15 amino acids. The CDR3 sequence is CATSRDKGNNQPQHF. The DNA for the CDR3 is TGTGCCACCAGCAGAGATAAGGGGAACAATCAGCCCCAGCATTTT. Combining the CDR3 with reference TRBV15 and TRBJ1-5 gives the whole variable domain DAMVIQNPRYQVTQFGKPVTLSCSQTLNHNVMYWYQQKSSQAPKLLFHYYDKDFNNEADTPDNFQSRRPNTSFCFLDIRSPGLGDTAMYLCATSRDKGNNQPQHFGDGTRLSIL.

V and J are TRBV5-5 and TRBJ2-7; 8 bases line up with TRBD1. This CDR3 comprises 14 residues. CDR1 SGHKS and CDR2 YYEKEE come from the germline V gene (reference sequence). V lost 1 base, J lost 4 bases, and 4 bases stayed unmatched. The CDR3 loop is CASSLWGQDYEQYF. The DNA for the CDR3 is TGTGCCAGCAGCTTGTGGGGACAGGATTACGAGCAGTACTTC.

The chain joins TRBV5-6 to TRBJ1-3, with a possible D match to TRBD1 (6 bases). Germline assignment: CDR1 SGHDT and CDR2 YYEEEE. V lost 1 base, J lost 2 bases, and 10 bases lay in between. The length of the CDR3 is 15 residues. CDR3 loop: CASSLTGSPGNTIYF. The CDR3 coding sequence is TGTGCCAGCAGCTTGACAGGGTCTCCTGGAAACACCATATATTTT.

V is TRBV20-1 and J is TRBJ1-1; no clear D gene. The CDR3 extends over 11 amino acids. Trimming left V 4 bases short and J 1 base short, with 4 bases between. The germline V gene encodes CDR1 DFQATT and CDR2 SNEGSKA (reference sequence). CDR3 loop: CSATENTEAFF. The CDR3 DNA sequence: TGCAGTGCTACAGAGAACACTGAAGCTTTCTTT.

This chain joins TRBV5-5 and TRBJ1-5; 8 bases are a match to TRBD1. Germline V CDR1 and CDR2: SGHKS, YYEKEE (reference sequence). Germline trimming cut 4 bases from V and 2 bases from J; bases unmatched to any gene: 5. The CDR3 spans 15 residues. The CDR3 region has the DNA TGTGCCAGCAGCGTAATGGGACAGGGCAATCAGCCCCAGCATTTT. Translation: CASSVMGQGNQPQHF.

V is TRBV6-5 and J is TRBJ1-5; tentatively, D is TRBD1 (5 bases). Per the germline V gene, CDR1 is MNHEY and CDR2 is SVGAGI. This CDR3 contains 15 residues. Trimming removed 0 bases at V and 5 bases at J, with 11 bases between. CDR3 sequence (DNA): TGTGCCAGCAGTTACTCGATCGGGGGAGATCAGCCCCAGCATTTT. It yields the protein CASSYSIGGDQPQHF.

V and J are TRBV18 and TRBJ2-7; D gene uncertain. Germline assignment: CDR1 KGHSH and CDR2 LQKENI. The length of the CDR3 is 15 residues. Trimming removed 4 bases at V and 2 bases at J, with 15 bases between. The chain's CDR3 is CASSLEFAGPYEQYF. CDR3 nucleotides: TGTGCCAGCTCACTAGAGTTCGCTGGACCCTACGAGCAGTACTTC.

CDR3 coding DNA: TGTGCCAGCACCCTATGCCAAGTTCGGGACAGGTCCAGCAATCAGCCCCAGCATTTT. It specifies CASTLCQVRDRSSNQPQHF. The V and J genes are TRBV27 and TRBJ1-5, with 8 bases fitting TRBD1. The germline CDR1 and CDR2 sequences are MNHEY and SMNVEV (reference sequence). This CDR3 spans 19 amino acids. The V gene end was trimmed by 7 bases and the J gene end by 1 base; junction bases not matched to a gene: 18.

The chain carries TRBV19 and TRBJ2-2, with 10 bases fitting TRBD1. The CDR3 spans 16 residues. J gave up 4 bases and V 6 bases, and 8 bases lay outside the gene matches. In germline, CDR1 is LNHDA, CDR2 SQIVND (reference sequence). CDR3 in amino acids: CASRPQTGGGTGELFF. CDR3 sequence (DNA): TGTGCCAGTAGGCCCCAGACAGGGGGCGGCACCGGGGAGCTGTTTTTT.

The rearrangement uses TRBV11-3 and TRBJ2-3; no reliable D call. The CDR3 sequence is 12 residues long. Germline V gene data show CDR1 as SGHNT and CDR2 as YENEEA. Trimming cost V 0 bases and J 3 bases, with 1 base left between them. This chain's CDR3 is CASSLDTDTQYF. The CDR3 DNA follows: TGTGCCAGCAGCTTAGATACAGATACGCAGTATTTT.

V gene TRBV2 combines with J gene TRBJ1-3, with a weak D call TRBD1 (6 bases). This CDR3 is 13 amino acids long. The V gene's germline CDR1 is SNHLY and CDR2 FYNNEI. The germline V and J ends were trimmed by 8 bases and 5 bases, with 13 bases remaining between them. The CDR3 loop is CASSGQMRNTIYF. In DNA form, the CDR3 reads TGTGCCAGCTCAGGACAGATGCGAAACACCATATATTTT.

The chain links TRBV21-1 to TRBJ2-5; the tabulated D call, TRBD1, remains unverified against the DNA. TRBV21-1 counts as a pseudogene. The length of the CDR3 is 16 residues. The CDR3 loop reads CASSKAGTGGEETQYF. CDR3 DNA: TGTGCCAGCAGCAAAGCGGGGACAGGGGGAGAAGAGACCCAGTACTTC.

The V gene is TRBV5-6, the J gene TRBJ1-1; D ambiguous. Trimming shortened V by 4 bases and J by 3 bases, and 7 bases separated the two germline ends. Germline-derived CDR1 and CDR2 are SGHDT and YYEEEE. The CDR3 covers 12 residues. The chain's CDR3 is CASSIQDTEAFF. Here the CDR3 DNA reads TGTGCCAGCAGCATTCAAGACACTGAAGCTTTCTTT.

The chain is built from TRBV28 and TRBJ2-7; D may correspond to TRBD1 or TRBD2 (5 bases each). The CDR3 contains 15 residues. V gave up 5 bases and J gave up 2 bases, with 16 bases separating them. Per the germline V gene, CDR1 is MDHEN and CDR2 is SYDVKM. CDR3 amino acids: CASSLLSLGAYEQYF. The CDR3 nucleotides read TGTGCCAGCAGTCTGTTAAGTTTGGGGGCCTACGAGCAGTACTTC.

This clone was observed a single time. V gene TRBV27 combines with J gene TRBJ1-1; TRBD1 matches at 7 bases. Germline loops: CDR1 MNHEY, CDR2 SMNVEV (reference sequence). The CDR3 is made up of 15 amino acids. The J segment lost 1 base and the V segment lost 5 bases, leaving 7 bases of the junction unmatched. In DNA, the CDR3 is TGTGCCAGCAGTCACACTAGGACAGGGAACACTGAAGCTTTCTTT. This sequence encodes CASSHTRTGNTEAFF.

The chain links TRBV2 to TRBJ1-2; D ambiguous. Deletions cut 5 bases from V and 6 bases from J, with 13 bases between. Germline values: CDR1 SNHLY, CDR2 FYNNEI. The CDR3 is 13 residues long. CDR3: CASSLTWSDGYTF. DNA of the CDR3: TGTGCCAGCAGTCTTACGTGGTCAGATGGCTACACCTTC.

The chain carries TRBV7-2 and TRBJ2-5; D is possibly TRBD2 (6 bases). CDR3 size: 19 residues. Trimming cost V 5 bases and J 3 bases, with 28 bases left between them. CDR1 and CDR2 from the germline V gene are SGHTA and FQGNSA. CDR3 amino acids: CASSPGAGRGLMLEETQYF. DNA of the CDR3: TGTGCCAGCAGCCCCGGGGCGGGACGGGGTTTAATGCTTGAAGAGACCCAGTACTTC. Using reference TRBV7-2 and TRBJ2-5 for the parts outside the CDR3, the full variable domain is GAGVSQSPSNKVTEKGKDVELRCDPISGHTALYWYRQSLGQGLEFLIYFQGNSAPDKSGLPSDRFSAERTGGSVSTLTIQRTQQEDSAVYLCASSPGAGRGLMLEETQYFGPGTRLLVL.

In this sample, this clone turned up once. This chain connects TRBV7-9 to TRBJ1-2, with D tentatively TRBD1 (6 bases). The germline V gene encodes CDR1 SEHNR and CDR2 FQNEAQ (reference sequence). The CDR3 extends over 14 amino acids. V was shortened by 6 bases and J by 6 bases, with 17 bases between the two germline ends. The CDR3 here is CASREAGVENGYTF. The CDR3 bases are TGTGCCAGCAGAGAAGCAGGGGTAGAAAATGGCTACACCTTC.

This clone appeared a few times. The V and J genes are TRBV19 and TRBJ2-3, with 10 bases that match TRBD2. This CDR3 has 15 amino acids. Germline CDR1 LNHDA, CDR2 SQIVND (reference sequence). Trimming removed 5 bases from V and 5 bases from J; junction bases left unmatched: 7. In DNA form, the CDR3 reads TGTGCCAGTAGTTCCCAGCGGGGGGGCCTAGATACGCAGTATTTT. Its translation: CASSSQRGGLDTQYF.

The chain recombines TRBV9 with TRBJ2-3; D is ambiguous. Germline CDR1 is SGDLS and CDR2 is YYNGEE. V lost 3 bases and J 3 bases, leaving 8 bases between the germline ends. This CDR3 comprises 13 residues. The CDR3 bases are TGTGCCAGCAGCGGGGGTCAGACAGATACGCAGTATTTT. Protein product: CASSGGQTDTQYF.

The gene calls are TRBV4-1 and TRBJ1-4; perhaps TRBD1 as D (5 bases). Germline V gene data show CDR1 as MGHRA and CDR2 as YSYEKL. The CDR3 consists of 19 residues. Deletions cut 2 bases from V and 3 bases from J, with 22 bases between. CDR3 sequence: CASSQKTDTVGTANEKLFF. The CDR3 DNA is TGCGCCAGCAGCCAAAAAACCGATACAGTTGGGACGGCTAATGAAAAACTGTTTTTT.

Only a few counts were recorded for this clone. This rearrangement joins TRBV2 to TRBJ1-1; no firm D call. The V gene lost 7 bases and the J gene lost 3 bases, with 12 bases spanning the gap. The CDR3 length is 13 residues. Germline V gives CDR1 SNHLY, CDR2 FYNNEI. The CDR3 DNA sequence: TGTGCCAGCAAGGCAGAACCATACACTGAAGCTTTCTTT. This gives the protein CASKAEPYTEAFF.